This entry describes one TCR beta chain. Its target is unknown. The approximately 120-subject validation cohort, separate from the 666-subject first cohort, included the donors. The data are from a study of cytomegalovirus exposure and HLA in healthy donors. Findings of the study overall: The classifier reportedly diagnosed cytomegalovirus status with high specificity and sensitivity. The study labeled 150 to 200 TCR beta chains cytomegalovirus-associated. It was confirmed in vitro that a few of the CMV-associated chains were specific for CMV antigens.

The data were produced by immunoSEQ multiplex PCR, yet TCRdb's version contains in-frame clones alone and is incomplete. The sample has 150,000 to 180,000 clones; about 86% are singletons. Trimming left V 8 bases short and J 5 bases short, with 9 bases between. CDR3 size: 11 residues. Germline V gene data show CDR1 as MDHEN and CDR2 as SYDVKM. V and J are TRBV28 and TRBJ1-1; TRBD1 is a possible D gene (6 bases). What was sequenced was PBMCs. This clonotype was sampled from a human donor in good health. The CDR3 region has the DNA TGTGCCAGCCTGACAGGTACTGAAGCTTTCTTT. Its protein product is CASLTGTEAFF.